This T cell receptor beta chain was observed in a study of control samples from healthy donors and cancer patients. Profiled with immunoSEQ multiplex PCR; TCRdb holds only in-frame clones, not every one. The table records hundreds of thousands of clones, around 90% of them present only once. The V gene's germline CDR1 is MGHRA and CDR2 YSYEKL. The J segment lost 3 bases and the V segment lost 5 bases, leaving 11 bases of the junction unmatched. CDR3 size: 16 residues. The chain employs TRBV4-1 and TRBJ2-3; TRBD2 aligns across 7 bases. The origin of this receptor is a man aged 40-55 years with head and neck cancer. Material: PBMCs. CDR3 in amino acids: CASSSPTTSATDTQYF. The CDR3 DNA reads TGCGCCAGCAGCTCCCCTACCACTAGCGCGACAGATACGCAGTATTTT.